Below are 12 T cell receptor beta chains sequenced from a single sample in a study of beta chain features in type 1 diabetes. Overall study findings and caveats: When Type 1 diabetes patients were examined, their TCRB CDR3s proved moderately but significantly shorter in all four CD4+ subsets.

Which antigens these TCRs recognize remains unknown. Every bit of the isolated RNA underwent reverse transcription, so sequencing read expressed TCRB transcripts. Produced via immunoSEQ multiplex PCR; TCRdb's table is partial and in-frame only. The sample holds 300,000 to 450,000 clones, roughly 12% seen once. Material for sequencing was naive CD4+ T cells from blood. The source is a woman between 18 and 30 years old with type 1 diabetes.

V and J are TRBV7-8 and TRBJ2-1; D remains ambiguous. Trimming left V 3 bases short and J 3 bases short, with 3 bases between. CDR1 SGHVS and CDR2 FQNEAQ come from the germline V gene. CDR3 length: 12 amino acids. The CDR3: CASSLSYNEQFF. The CDR3 bases are TGTGCCAGCAGCTTGAGCTACAATGAGCAGTTCTTC.

This clone has just a few counts. DNA of the CDR3: TGTGCCAGCAGCTTTACTAGCGGGAGATCAGATACGCAGTATTTT. It is translated as CASSFTSGRSDTQYF. The rearrangement links TRBV7-2 to TRBJ2-3, with 11 nucleotides matching TRBD2. CDR1 is SGHTA and CDR2 is FQGNSA in the germline V gene. The CDR3 sequence is 15 residues long. V gave up 3 bases and J gave up 4 bases; unmatched junction bases: 3.

This clone was recorded a few times. The CDR3 loop is CASSWTSGPYEQYF. DNA for the CDR3: TGTGCCAGCAGCTGGACTAGCGGTCCCTACGAGCAGTACTTC. This chain uses TRBV7-2 with TRBJ2-7, with 10 positions matching TRBD2. The CDR3 consists of 14 residues. J gave up 2 bases and V 4 bases, and 2 bases lay outside the gene matches. From germline, CDR1 is SGHTA and CDR2 FQGNSA.

This clone was found a few times. The chain uses TRBV5-6 and TRBJ2-7; TRBD1 is a possible D gene (5 bases). The V end lost 1 base, the J end lost 0 bases, and 11 bases lay between the germline ends. The CDR3 spans 15 residues. Germline lookup yields CDR1 SGHDT and CDR2 YYEEEE. The CDR3 nucleotides read TGTGCCAGCAGCTTGTTCGACAGAAACTCCTACGAGCAGTACTTC. This codes for CASSLFDRNSYEQYF.

The V call is TRBV10-3, the J call TRBJ1-1, with 8 bases lining up with TRBD1. Germline CDR1 is ENHRY and CDR2 is SYGVKD. V was clipped by 6 bases and J by 1 base; unmatched bases: 4. The CDR3 contains 14 residues. Here the CDR3 DNA reads TGTGCCATCAGGGCAGACAGGGGGAACACTGAAGCTTTCTTT. Its protein product is CAIRADRGNTEAFF.

This clone was seen more than once but under ten times. This chain joins TRBV19 and TRBJ1-6; D is perhaps TRBD1 (6 bases). The CDR3 has 16 amino acids. Per germline, CDR1 LNHDA and CDR2 SQIVND (reference sequence). V was pared by 7 bases and J by 0 bases, with 13 bases between. The CDR3 protein is CASTFADSSYNSPLHF. For the CDR3, the DNA is TGTGCCAGTACCTTCGCGGACAGCTCCTATAATTCACCCCTCCACTTT.

The J gene is TRBJ2-5, the V gene TRBV7-2; a possible D gene is TRBD2 (6 bases). Trimming shortened V by 5 bases and J by 7 bases, and 23 bases separated the two germline ends. Germline V gives CDR1 SGHTA, CDR2 FQGNSA. The length of the CDR3 is 16 residues. The CDR3 DNA reads TGTGCCAGCAGCCCCTCACGAAGGGGAAGCGGGTGGACCCAGTACTTC. It specifies CASSPSRRGSGWTQYF.

This clone was picked up a small number of times. V is TRBV11-2 and J is TRBJ2-7, with D maybe TRBD2 (5 bases). V was cut by 4 bases and J by 7 bases, with 20 bases left in between. The CDR3 has 15 amino acids. Germline loops: CDR1 SGHAT, CDR2 FQNNGV. The CDR3 sequence is CASSSGRWAPGEQYF. DNA for the CDR3: TGTGCCAGCAGCTCCGGCCGGTGGGCTCCGGGAGAGCAGTACTTC.

This clone was counted between two and nine times. This chain links TRBV6-5 with TRBJ2-1; no definite D call. The CDR3 length is 13 residues. The V end lost 1 base, the J end lost 7 bases, and 8 bases lay between the germline ends. The germline V gene has CDR1 MNHEY and CDR2 SVGAGI. The CDR3 is CASSYYLGNEQFF. Written as DNA, the CDR3 is TGTGCCAGCAGTTACTACCTAGGTAATGAGCAGTTCTTC.

This clone has only a few counts. Additional DNA sequences in this sample encode the identical CDR3. The genes are TRBV18 and TRBJ2-5, with 7 bases lining up with TRBD1. Germline lookup yields CDR1 KGHSH and CDR2 LQKENI. The ends lost 4 bases at V and 1 base at J; junction bases unmatched: 0. This CDR3 has 13 amino acids. In DNA, the CDR3 is TGTGCCAGCTCACGGGACAGCCAAGAGACCCAGTACTTC. Its protein is CASSRDSQETQYF.

This sequence joins TRBV6-5 and TRBJ2-3; possibly TRBD1 for D (5 bases). Trimming left V 6 bases short and J 6 bases short, with 16 bases between. The CDR3 length is 14 residues. CDR1 MNHEY and CDR2 SVGAGI come from the germline V gene. The CDR3, as DNA: TGTGCCAGCAGATACGCGTGGGGCGAGGATACGCAGTATTTT. Protein sequence: CASRYAWGEDTQYF.

The V gene is TRBV30, the J gene TRBJ1-2, with a weak D call TRBD1 (6 bases). V was clipped by 4 bases and J by 8 bases, with 14 bases between them. CDR1 GTSNPN and CDR2 SVGIG come from the germline V gene (reference sequence). The CDR3 covers 12 residues. The CDR3 here is CAWTGVEGGYTF. The CDR3 bases are TGTGCCTGGACAGGGGTCGAGGGAGGCTACACCTTC.